This TCR beta chain was retrieved from a study of blood T cell repertoires in COVID-19. Germline CDR1 and CDR2: LNHDA and SQIVND (reference sequence). J gave up 1 base and V 5 bases, and 5 bases lay outside the gene matches. The CDR3 is 16 amino acids. Profiled with immunoSEQ multiplex PCR; TCRdb holds only in-frame clones, not every one. The sample includes over 200,000 clones, 83% of them seen just once. This clone was detected only a few times. The chain links TRBV19 to TRBJ1-3; 10 bases agree with TRBD1. The specimen sequenced was peripheral blood. This TCR derives from a woman aged 25 to 39 with COVID-19, enrolled during active disease. The CDR3 region is CASSPRQGASGNTIYF. CDR3 DNA sequence: TGTGCCAGTAGTCCGAGACAGGGGGCGTCTGGAAACACCATATATTTT.